This T cell receptor beta chain is from a study of control samples from healthy donors and cancer patients. The CDR3 has 17 residues. Germline CDR1 and CDR2: LGHNA and YSLEER. Trimming pared 5 bases from V and 1 base from J, leaving 20 bases between. Some clones are missing from TCRdb's copy, which holds only in-frame ones; the method was immunoSEQ multiplex PCR. The table includes more than 85,000 clones, about 89% detected once. The origin of this receptor is a woman aged 45-59 years in good health. The chain uses TRBV4-3 and TRBJ1-1, with a tentative D call TRBD1 (6 bases). The sequenced material came from blood. The CDR3 protein is CASSTPPYQGTNTEAFF. The CDR3 region has the DNA TGCGCCAGCAGCACACCCCCTTACCAGGGGACGAACACTGAAGCTTTCTTT.